This paragraph reports one T cell receptor beta chain. It has no known antigen specificity. Per-nucleotide qualities are absent, and no much larger clonotype sits a single base away. The cohort consisted of approximately 670 healthy bone marrow donors. At the time of sampling, every cohort member was nominally healthy, though immune exposures that went unrecorded were likely present. The donor was CMV seropositive and was included in the group of 250 to 300 seropositive cohort members. Every donor gave a peripheral blood sample, and the peripheral blood mononuclear cells from that sample were used for TCR beta sequencing. Genomic DNA was extracted from the blood cell samples with the Qiagen DNeasy Blood Extraction Kit. V gives up 6 bases and J gives up 2 bases, and the segment between their germline ends measures 14 bases. CDR3 length: 15 amino acids, cysteine to phenylalanine. Just CDR3 DNA is preserved here, 45 bases in frame from base 1. CDR1 and CDR2 (MNHEY, SMNVEV) derive from the germline V gene (reference sequence).

Library method: the immunoSEQ multiplex PCR assay. For the multiplex PCR, a mixture combining 60 forward primers for TCR Vbeta segments and 13 reverse primers for TCR Jbeta segments was used. The CDR3 region of rearranged TCR beta genes was amplified from genomic DNA by a multiplex PCR assay. The Illumina HiSeq System was used to sequence the amplified TCR beta libraries as 87-base-pair reads. The original pipeline was this. Across the roughly 600 repertoires, a later analysis counted approximately 75 million unique TCR beta chains, around 10 million of which were shared by at least two donors. To remove PCR and sequencing errors, raw reads were error-corrected and collapsed into unique sequences using a nearest-neighbor algorithm that merged closely related sequences. Alignment of CDR3 sequences to IMGT reference sequences was used to assign V, D and J gene segments. For a sequence to be retained, a match of at least six nucleotides to both a V gene segment and a J gene segment was required. Rearrangements were classified as productive when the CDR3 lacked stop codons and remained in frame with V and J, and all other rearrangements were classified as non-productive. Following IMGT convention, CDR3 was defined as the stretch from the second conserved V-encoded cysteine to the conserved J-encoded phenylalanine. The earlier analysis of approximately 590 of the donors excluded any sequence lacking an unambiguous match to a single V gene segment. An earlier analysis of some 610 of the donors called V segments functional above 56.7% productive rearrangements and segregating when the between-donor standard deviation exceeded 5%. To diagnose cytomegalovirus status from the catalog of TCR beta chain sequences, a statistical classification framework was built. In a later analysis, V and J genes were assigned by comparing TCR nucleotide sequences against IMGT/GENE-DB human TR gene sequences. In a later analysis, CDR3 sequences and most-parsimonious VDJ recombination scenarios were assigned using the TCRdist pipeline. In a later analysis, each TCR beta chain was defined by its CDR3 amino acid sequence together with its V-gene family, and reads lacking a unique V-gene family were excluded. A later analysis removed roughly 590 highly shared, low-generation-probability nucleotide sequences to deal with suspected cross-contamination and a sequencing artifact. In a later analysis, a clonal expansion index was calculated for each public chain from normalized within-repertoire ranks of inferred template counts. In a later analysis, generation probabilities were computed using a VDJ recombination model fitted to out-of-frame rearrangements, and the results were checked against IGoR. In a later analysis, TCR-TCR, TCR-HLA and TCR-CMV co-occurrence was scored with hypergeometric tests, and a repertoire-size bias correction was applied to TCR pairs. False discovery rates were estimated in a later analysis by permuting HLA or CMV assignments 20 times. In a later analysis, co-occurring TCRs were grouped using DBSCAN, with TCRdist sequence similarity added in when clustering inside HLA-allele-positive subsets. Co-occurrence clustering excluded repertoires with fewer than 30,000 or more than 120,000 public chains, plus five with anomalous nucleotide sharing. TCRdb took over this immuneACCESS table, retaining in-frame rearrangements with V and J assigned. Such tables are incomplete; in checked studies, under half of the missing clones stem from an unresolved V gene, and the remainder is unexplained. V and J calls and clone size are those listed in that table; D and trimming were worked out from the DNA. In this sample the table shows 110,000 to 150,000 clones, approximately 80% of which occur a single time. Clones ranked in the top ten supply around 9.1% of the sample.

The data derive from a study of cytomegalovirus exposure and HLA in healthy donors (dated by TCRdb to 2016 to 2017). Regarding the research as a whole: According to an earlier analysis of 587 of the donors, about 180 million T cells yielded over 100 million unique TCR beta sequences and 276 Gb of sequence data. An early release that covered more than 550 HLA-typed donors contained approximately 300 gigabases of sequencing data and 75 million to 100 million unique TCR sequences. Of the 300 to 500 genotyped donors, 70% to 90% were placed in the genetic ancestry cluster associated with self-reported Caucasian donors. The study was designed to test whether signatures of past pathogen exposure could be identified by cataloging public T cell receptors. The study used immunosequencing to profile the T cell repertoires of 666 subjects and linked those repertoires to cytomegalovirus serostatus. In addition to the first cohort of 650 to 750 subjects, a separate validation cohort of 120 different subjects was used. The study combined high-throughput TCR immunosequencing, statistical association of individual TCRs with disease status, and machine learning to predict cytomegalovirus infection status. A later analysis re-analyzed previously published TCR beta repertoires from roughly 600 donors and added high-resolution HLA genotyping to study TCR occurrence patterns. In the later analysis, no new phenotypic data were used to find candidate immune exposures; instead, reliance was placed on TCR beta sequences and their occurrence across donors. An earlier analysis of 587 of the donors applied high-throughput TCR beta sequencing to assess whether each TCR beta V gene segment acted as functional or pseudogenic. Alongside the repertoire data, information on donor age, sex, ethnicity and CMV serostatus was compiled. In a later genetic analysis, genome-wide SNP genotypes for about 65% of the 666 donors were used, and that subset was treated as a discovery cohort. All discovery cohort repertoires had been generated on a single sequencing platform. HLA typing covered class I and class II loci at four-digit resolution. Typing coverage differed by locus: A, B, C, DRB1 and DQB1 were typed in roughly 620-630 donors, DQA1 in about 500, DPA1 in some 610, and DPB1 in around 490. About five DR-DQ haplotypes were treated as single units for association and clustering because of strong linkage in the cohort. Among around 400 genotyped donors of the cohort, an average of roughly 230,000 unique TCR beta nucleotide sequences was sequenced per donor, of which approximately 18% were non-productive.

What the research found in general, with its limitations: The earlier analysis of 587 of the donors excluded roughly 16 rarely observed V segments, including chromosome 9 orphons, because counts were too low. The study gave a list of under 200 TCR beta chains associated with cytomegalovirus. The presence/absence analyses assumed that sequencing depth was roughly uniform across donors, and that assumption may not be true. According to a later genetic analysis, donors in an Asian-associated ancestry cluster had fewer N-insertions in productive TCRs than the approximately 670-donor mean. According to a later analysis, parvovirus B19, influenza, CMV and Epstein-Barr virus appeared linked to several top co-occurrence clusters. Compared with equally common non-associated chains, HLA-associated TCR beta chains in a later analysis were more clonally expanded and had lower generation probabilities. Assigning TCR associations to individual alleles was difficult when HLA alleles, especially DR and DQ, strongly co-occurred. The classifier was reported to diagnose cytomegalovirus status with high specificity and sensitivity in both the original cohort and the validation cohort. Most CMV-associated TCR beta chains appeared to be HLA-restricted in a later analysis, and the HLA associations seemed to be driven largely by CMV exposure. A later analysis found that TCR association rates varied across HLA loci, with DRB1 alleles showing the most associated TCRs and HLA-C alleles the fewest. A further reported finding was that TCR beta sequences accurately predicted the HLA-A and HLA-B alleles for most subjects in the first cohort. A later analysis associated about 17,000 TCR beta sequences with specific HLA alleles at a false discovery rate of 0.05. The authors suggested that the approach could potentially be generalized to other disease states and immunological phenotypes. Correlated functional status among segregating V segments might be attributable to linkage disequilibrium, but an unknown experimental factor could not be ruled out. Some IMGT-functional V segments, including TRBV6-2 and TRBV6-3, could not be distinguished by the 87-base-pair reads and were therefore excluded. In an earlier analysis of 587 of the donors, most TCR beta V segments appeared in productive rearrangements about 87% or about 30% of the time, broadly matching IMGT annotations. Only TCR beta chains were sequenced in this cohort, and the absence of alpha or paired-chain data limited detectable features. In vitro tests confirmed that a few of the cytomegalovirus-associated TCR beta chains recognize cytomegalovirus antigens. An association between a missense DCLRE1C variant and V-gene and J-gene trimming of TCR beta chains was found in a later genetic analysis and replicated in an independent cohort. For the cohort, immune exposure information was limited to CMV serostatus. The sequencing pipeline was judged likely to have produced a cluster of highly shared sequence variants as a technical artifact. Most TCR sequences were seen in very few donors, while some public TCRs were found in many individuals. Because HLA typing was unavailable for some donors at each locus, only the typed subset was used in association tests.

The rearrangement joined TRBV27 to TRBJ1-5; the D gene is not confidently resolved. This TCR was recovered from a woman between 50 and 59 years old in good health and CMV-seropositive. The sample taken for sequencing was PBMCs. The CDR3 region reads CASRASTGGNQPQHF. The sequenced DNA is TGTGCCAGCAGAGCCAGCACGGGTGGCAATCAGCCCCAGCATTTT.